This entry concerns a single T cell receptor (beta chain). Antigen specificity is unknown. The PCR contained 60 Vbeta and 13 Jbeta primers. TCRdb's copy holds only in-frame clones and misses some; the assay was immunoSEQ multiplex PCR. Of fewer than 200,000 clones listed, roughly 80% are singletons. The sample is drawn from a study of cytomegalovirus exposure and HLA in healthy donors. Whole-study findings and limits: Using a false discovery rate of 0.05, a later analysis showed that roughly 16,000 TCR beta sequences were associated with HLA alleles. Later on, analysis showed that most CMV-associated TCR beta chains appeared to be HLA-restricted. Generally TCR sequences proved uncommon, though certain public TCRs appeared in numerous donors.

There are 14 residues in the CDR3. Germline V gene lookup returns CDR1 LNHDA and CDR2 SQIVND (reference sequence). Unmatched junction bases numbered 4, after V lost 7 bases and J lost 5 bases. Sequenced material: PBMCs. The receptor comes from a human donor in good health. The chain couples TRBV19 to TRBJ1-6, with TRBD1 identical over 8 bases. CDR3 protein: CASTPGQDNSPLHF. The CDR3 region has the DNA TGTGCCAGTACTCCGGGACAGGATAATTCACCCCTCCACTTT.